This TCR beta chain was profiled in a study of T cells in Graves' hyperthyroidism and ophthalmopathy. Study findings and constraints: Ophthalmopathy was predicted by the model a median of roughly 6 months ahead of onset. In simple terms, a model built on 13 V-J features told ophthalmopathy apart from stable hyperthyroidism.

As concerns this clonotype: Its antigen is still unknown.

Hyperthyroidism patients were newly diagnosed, had disease duration under 2 months, and were aged 18 to 65 years. Those patients with uncontrolled infection, other autoimmune disease, pregnancy or lactation were excluded. Amplification yielded TCR beta CDR3 regions, with RNA transcripts as the source. Primed by the HTBI set, a first-round RT-PCR was run on the TCR CDR3. TCRdb analysed the multiplex PCR reads with MiXCR anew, one entry per CDR3 protein. The table records about 560,000 distinct CDR3 sequences, about 43% of them present only once. This TCR came from a woman aged 18-30 years with Graves' hyperthyroidism. Sequencing was performed on peripheral blood or thyroid tissue (not recorded which).

The CDR3 loop is CSLDGRQPQHF. The CDR3 DNA reads TGCAGCTTGGATGGGCGTCAGCCCCAGCATTTT. This sequence joins TRBV29-1 and TRBJ1-5, with D unclear. The CDR3 totals 11 residues. V dropped 8 bases and J dropped 6 bases, with 11 bases sitting between them. CDR1 SQVTM and CDR2 ANQGSEA come from the germline V gene.